This T cell receptor (beta chain) came from a study of T cells after yellow fever vaccination. General observations from the study: Primary-vaccination clones mostly resurfaced post-booster (around 95% CD4, just under 90% CD8).

TCRdb reanalysed the 5' RACE reads using MiXCR and keeps one entry per CDR3 protein. The table lists about 69,000 distinct CDR3 sequences, approximately 5% of them singletons, with roughly 2.3% in the top ten. The sample holds many counts of this clonotype. Its antigen is currently unknown. The CDR3 is 14 amino acids. Germline CDR1 is ENHRY and CDR2 is SYGVKD. Losses at the gene ends were 2 bases for V and 5 bases for J; bases not matched to a gene: 5. The sequences come from CD4+ T cells sorted from PBMCs, collected more than 14 days after the first yellow fever vaccination. The gene calls are TRBV10-3 and TRBJ2-7; TRBD1 aligns across 8 bases. The source is a man in his late teens or twenties who received the YFV17D yellow fever vaccine. The DNA for the CDR3 is TGTGCCATCAGTGAGGGACAGGGCGCCCACGAGCAGTACTTC. Translated: CAISEGQGAHEQYF.